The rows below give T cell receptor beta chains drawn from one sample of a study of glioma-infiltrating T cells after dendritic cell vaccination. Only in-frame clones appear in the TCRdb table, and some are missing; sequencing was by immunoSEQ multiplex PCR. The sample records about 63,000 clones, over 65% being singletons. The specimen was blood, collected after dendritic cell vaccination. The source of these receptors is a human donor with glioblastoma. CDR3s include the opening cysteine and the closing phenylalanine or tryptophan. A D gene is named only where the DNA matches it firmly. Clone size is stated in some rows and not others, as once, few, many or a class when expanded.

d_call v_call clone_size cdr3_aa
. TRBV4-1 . CASSQGRGRRRGNEQFF
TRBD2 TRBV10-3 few CAIQPEYGGGGSYEQYF
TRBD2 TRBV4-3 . CASSQTLAGGWETQYF
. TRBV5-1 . CASSSSQGVYEQYF
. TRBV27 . CASSFGPSYEQYF
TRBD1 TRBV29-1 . CSVPGQITSNYGYTF
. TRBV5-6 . CASIQGRKSYNEQFF
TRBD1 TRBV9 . CASTKGTGPYGYTF
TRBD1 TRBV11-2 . CASSLSVGQDLYGYTF
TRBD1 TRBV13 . CASSFESTGKEQYF
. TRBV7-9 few CASSEQGYEQYF
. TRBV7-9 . CASRSGGEQYF
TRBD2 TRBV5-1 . CASSPGLAGGASTDTQYF
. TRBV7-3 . CASSSSPRVAPDTQYF
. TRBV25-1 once CASSRGTVYGYTF
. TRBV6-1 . CASSGRGRTGELFF
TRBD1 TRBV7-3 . CASSLYGGQASSGNTIYF
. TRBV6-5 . CATQTAGYEQYF
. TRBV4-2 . CASSQATAVGNIQYF
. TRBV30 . CAWSAEYNSPLHF